Listed below are T cell receptor beta chains from one sample, sequenced in a study of T cell repertoires in cytomegalovirus infection. TCRdb passed the reads through MiXCR, listing each CDR3 protein once. The sample records roughly 200,000 distinct CDR3 sequences, 15% to 20% being singletons. Sequencing used CD8+ T cells from PBMCs. The receptors derive from a human donor in good health (CMV status not recorded). Some clones in this sample may be carry-over from other donors' samples. The CDR3 runs from the conserved cysteine through the conserved F or W. Fields, in order: clone size, V gene, D gene, J gene, CDR3 protein, CDR3 DNA. D genes are given only for firm matches. The size field is filled for only some rows; it gives once, few, many or a size class.

many	TRBV7-2	.	TRBJ1-1	CASSLVSGDTEAFF	TGTGCCAGCAGCTTAGTATCAGGGGACACTGAAGCTTTCTTT
.	TRBV7-2	.	TRBJ1-3	CASSLRTFDSGNTIYF	TGTGCCAGCAGCTTACGGACTTTTGACTCTGGAAACACCATATATTTT
once	TRBV7-2	.	TRBJ2-7	CASSLALGGSEQYF	TGTGCCAGCAGCTTAGCGCTAGGGGGGAGCGAGCAGTACTTC
.	TRBV4-1	.	TRBJ2-4	CASSQDFGASKNIQYF	TGCGCCAGCAGCCAAGACTTCGGGGCTAGCAAAAACATTCAGTACTTC
many	TRBV7-2	.	TRBJ1-2	CASSIPGTLPGGYTF	TGTGCCAGCAGCATACCCGGGACGCTCCCGGGAGGCTACACCTTC
few	TRBV6-4	TRBD2	TRBJ2-1	CASSDRAAGGNNEQFF	TGTGCCAGCAGTGACCGGGCAGCGGGGGGGAACAATGAGCAGTTCTTC
few	TRBV7-9	TRBD1	TRBJ2-5	CASSLIPDRGPETQYF	TGTGCCAGCAGCTTAATCCCGGACAGGGGTCCAGAGACCCAGTACTTC
few	TRBV28	.	TRBJ1-2	CASSLEGPGNLYGYTF	TGTGCCAGCAGTTTGGAGGGTCCAGGGAACCTCTATGGCTACACCTTC
.	TRBV7-9	.	TRBJ1-3	CAVTGGIAGNTIYF	TGTGCCGTGACGGGGGGGATCGCTGGAAACACCATATATTTT
few	TRBV20-1	.	TRBJ1-5	CSARDEWRKNQPQHF	TGCAGTGCTAGAGATGAATGGAGGAAAAATCAGCCCCAGCATTTT
many	TRBV5-1	.	TRBJ2-1	CASSLARGGHNEQFF	TGCGCCAGCAGCTTAGCGCGGGGAGGCCACAATGAGCAGTTCTTC
.	TRBV6-6	.	TRBJ2-2	CASSYTPGELFF	TGTGCCAGCAGTTACACCCCCGGGGAGCTGTTTTTT
many	TRBV7-6	TRBD1	TRBJ1-3	CASRVGGTGGRRNTIYF	TGTGCCAGCAGAGTTGGAGGGACAGGGGGTAGGAGAAACACCATATATTTT
.	TRBV7-2	.	TRBJ2-1	CASSLRLNQFF	TGTGCCAGCAGCTTAAGACTAAACCAGTTCTTC
few	TRBV6-2/TRBV6-3	.	TRBJ1-5	CASSYLRDRFNQPQHF	TGTGCCAGCAGTTACCTCCGCGACAGGTTCAATCAGCCCCAGCATTTT
few	TRBV7-2	TRBD1	TRBJ1-2	CASSQAGGAYGYTF	TGTGCCAGCAGCCAGGCAGGGGGGGCCTATGGCTACACCTTC
few	TRBV19	.	TRBJ2-7	CASSFRQTDSYEQYF	TGTGCCAGTAGTTTCCGTCAGACAGACTCCTACGAGCAGTACTTC